The 29 T cell receptor beta chains in this list originate from one sample, sequenced in a study of metastatic and nonmetastatic thyroid tumors. TCRdb used MiXCR to call clones anew from the PCR reads. The sample has about 53,000 clones, roughly 20% seen once. Each patient went into thyroid surgery without having received any treatment. Sequencing was done on a sample of blood. These TCRs come from a female donor with papillary thyroid cancer or a benign thyroid nodule (not recorded which). Some clones in this sample may be carry-over from other donors' samples.

Concerning this clone: Other DNA sequences in this sample translate to the same CDR3. The chain combines TRBV6-1 with TRBJ1-1; the D gene is possibly TRBD1 (5 bases). Trimming took 11 bases from V and 0 from J, leaving 13 bases between them. Germline CDR1 and CDR2: MNHNS and SASEGT. The CDR3 has 13 amino acids. This CDR3 reads CAAIGAMNTEAFF. CDR3 DNA sequence: TGTGCCGCCATCGGGGCAATGAACACTGAAGCTTTCTTT.

This clone was seen only a few times. The junction does not match germline at one end; this may be a read error. The chain is built from TRBV6-2 or TRBV6-3 and TRBJ1-2; 8 bases are a match to TRBD1. In germline, CDR1 is MNHEY, CDR2 SVGEGT. There are 15 residues in the CDR3. The CDR3 DNA is TGTGCCAGCAGTTCCGGACAGGGAGGAGGCTATGTCTACACCTTC. It codes for CASSSGQGGGYVYTF.

The chain links TRBV30 to TRBJ1-1; D remains ambiguous. Germline CDR1 GTSNPN, CDR2 SVGIG (reference sequence). CDR3 length: 14 residues. Trimming cost V 4 bases and J 1 base, with 13 bases left between them. Here the CDR3 DNA reads TGTGCCTGGATCCTAACCGATCGGAACACTGAAGCTTTCTTT. It codes for CAWILTDRNTEAFF.

This clone was seen many times. This chain uses TRBV12-5 with TRBJ2-2, with D possibly being TRBD2 (5 bases). CDR3 size: 15 residues. Trimming removed 2 bases from V and 0 bases from J, with 7 bases in between. Germline V lookup: CDR1 LGHNT, CDR2 FRNRAP. In nucleotides, the CDR3 is TGTGCTAGTGGTTTGACCGGGACGAACACCGGGGAGCTGTTTTTT. Amino acid sequence: CASGLTGTNTGELFF.

In the case of this clone: Here the CDR3 omits its conserved ending phenylalanine or tryptophan, so a read error is the likely source. V and J are TRBV5-1 and TRBJ1-1; D is perhaps TRBD1 (6 bases). Per germline, CDR1 SGHRS and CDR2 YFSETQ. This CDR3 spans 17 amino acids. V was trimmed by 8 bases and J by 0 bases, leaving 23 bases between them. The CDR3 loop reads CARTLGGIGRVNTEAFL. The CDR3 region has the DNA TGCGCCAGAACCCTAGGGGGGATCGGTCGTGTGAACACTGAAGCTTTCTTG.

In its sample, this clone was seen many times. V gene TRBV20-1 combines with J gene TRBJ2-7; TRBD2 is a possible D gene (6 bases). V was clipped by 5 bases and J by 2 bases, with 10 bases between them. Germline V gene data show CDR1 as DFQATT and CDR2 as SNEGSKA (reference sequence). CDR3 length equals 12 residues. CDR3 amino acids: CSASGLPYEQYF. In DNA form, the CDR3 reads TGCAGTGCTTCGGGACTTCCCTACGAGCAGTACTTC.

This clone showed up many times. The V and J genes are TRBV20-1 and TRBJ2-1, with 9 positions matching TRBD1. Losses at the gene ends were 5 bases for V and 9 bases for J; bases not matched to a gene: 2. CDR3 length: 11 residues. CDR1 and CDR2 from the germline V gene are DFQATT and SNEGSKA (reference sequence). This CDR3 is CSAPTGGEQFF. CDR3 in DNA: TGCAGTGCTCCGACAGGGGGTGAGCAGTTCTTC.

This chain joins TRBV5-1 and TRBJ2-3, with D perhaps TRBD1 or TRBD2 (5 bases each). Germline values: CDR1 SGHRS, CDR2 YFSETQ. Trimming cost V 0 bases and J 0 bases, with 8 bases left between them. The CDR3 spans 15 residues. The CDR3 region has the DNA TGCGCCAGCAGCTTGGACGGGGCTAGCACAGATACGCAGTATTTT. It specifies CASSLDGASTDTQYF.

A word on this clone: Because the CDR3 is missing its conserved closing phenylalanine or tryptophan, this is likely a read error. V usage is TRBV27 and J usage is TRBJ2-7; 7 nucleotides match TRBD1. V gave up 5 bases and J gave up 1 base; unmatched junction bases: 8. The CDR3 spans 15 residues. Germline assignment: CDR1 MNHEY and CDR2 SMNVEV (reference sequence). CDR3 protein: CASSPTRDRSYEQYL. In DNA, the CDR3 is TGTGCCAGCAGTCCTACCCGGGACAGATCCTACGAGCAGTACTTG.

This clone has ten or more counts. The rearrangement uses TRBV7-2 and TRBJ1-1; D is ambiguous. CDR3 length: 14 residues. Germline V lookup: CDR1 SGHTA, CDR2 FQGNSA. Deletions cut 1 base from V and 6 bases from J, with 12 bases between. CDR3 DNA sequence: TGTGCCAGCAGCTTAGGGGCCGCATTCGCTGAAGCTTTCTTT. Translated: CASSLGAAFAEAFF.

V and J are TRBV6-5 and TRBJ1-6; no definite D call. The germline V gene has CDR1 MNHEY and CDR2 SVGAGI. The CDR3 contains 16 residues. Trimming stripped 2 bases from V and 7 bases from J, with 15 bases between. As DNA, the CDR3 is TGTGCCAGCAGTTACCGTCAAACAGTGCCGAATTCACCCCTCCACTTT. It yields the protein CASSYRQTVPNSPLHF.

This clone was seen a single time. V is TRBV20-1 and J is TRBJ2-1; D is unresolved. CDR1 and CDR2 (germline): DFQATT, SNEGSKA (reference sequence). This CDR3 comprises 18 residues. V was cut by 0 bases and J by 6 bases, with 24 bases left in between. This CDR3 is CSARDSSFRAVGRNEQFF. Here the CDR3 DNA reads TGCAGTGCTAGAGATAGCAGCTTCCGGGCGGTGGGCCGCAATGAGCAGTTCTTC.

Many counts were recorded for this clone. The rearrangement links TRBV6-1 to TRBJ1-5; D call uncertain. Deletions cut 11 bases from V and 3 bases from J, with 11 bases between. Germline-derived CDR1 and CDR2 are MNHNS and SASEGT. The CDR3 consists of 12 residues. In DNA, the CDR3 is TGTGCCGCGGGAAGGATCAATCAGCCCCAGCATTTT. Its protein is CAAGRINQPQHF.

This clone came up many times. The rearrangement links TRBV5-8 to TRBJ1-4; D gene ambiguous. The CDR3 has 16 amino acids. The germline V gene has CDR1 SGHTS and CDR2 YDEGEE. Trimming cost V 4 bases and J 0 bases, with 13 bases left between them. As DNA, the CDR3 is TGTGCCAGCAGCCCGCGCACGAGTGCAACTAATGAAAAACTGTTTTTT. This sequence encodes CASSPRTSATNEKLFF.

Points on this clone: Given a much more abundant clone one base away, this may be a read error. Additional DNA sequences in this sample encode the identical CDR3. The CDR3 region is CASSRDRVREKLFF. The CDR3 DNA reads TGTGCCAGCAGCAGGGACAGGGTACGTGAAAAACTGTTTTTT. The V call is TRBV12-3 or TRBV12-4, the J call TRBJ1-4; 9 positions agree with TRBD1. Trimming removed 6 bases from V and 7 bases from J; junction bases left unmatched: 6. The CDR3 length is 14 residues.

This clone was detected ten times or more. J is TRBJ1-1 and V is TRBV6-2 or TRBV6-3; 8 bases line up with TRBD1. The CDR3 loop spans 16 amino acids. V dropped 5 bases and J dropped 1; count of bases not matched to a gene: 9. Germline V lookup: CDR1 MNHEY, CDR2 SVGEGT. The CDR3 coding sequence is TGTGCCAGCAGTCTCCACCCGACAGGGGCGAACACTGAAGCTTTCTTT. Encoded protein: CASSLHPTGANTEAFF.

J is TRBJ1-5 and V is TRBV30, with D tentatively TRBD1 (6 bases). V lost 4 bases and J lost 6, with 19 bases in between. The length of the CDR3 is 15 residues. CDR1 is GTSNPN and CDR2 is SVGIG in the germline V gene (reference sequence). The CDR3 region has the DNA TGTGCCTGGACACCGGGACACGTAGCGGGTCAGCCCCAGCATTTT. Protein product: CAWTPGHVAGQPQHF.

The chain recombines TRBV20-1 with TRBJ2-7; D perhaps matches TRBD2 (6 bases). Germline-derived CDR1 and CDR2 are DFQATT and SNEGSKA (reference sequence). The ends were cut back, 5 bases at V and 1 base at J, with 24 bases in the middle. This CDR3 is built from 17 residues. The CDR3 DNA follows: TGCAGTGCTTGCCGCGTGAGTAGCGGTAGCCGATCCTACGAGCAGTACTTC. Protein: CSACRVSSGSRSYEQYF.

About this clone itself: The conserved phenylalanine or tryptophan normally closing the CDR3 is absent here, so this likely arose from a read error. The chain couples TRBV30 to TRBJ1-2, with TRBD1 matching over 9 bases. The CDR3 consists of 16 residues. CDR1 and CDR2 from the germline V gene are GTSNPN and SVGIG (reference sequence). V lost 5 bases, J lost 5 bases, and 15 bases stayed unmatched. This CDR3 reads CAWETGGAGGKYGYTS. DNA for the CDR3: TGTGCCTGGGAAACAGGGGGCGCGGGAGGGAAGTATGGCTACACCTCC.

This clone was picked up many times. The chain has TRBV11-2 and TRBJ1-3, with a possible D match to TRBD1 (6 bases). The V end was cut by 5 bases, the J end by 2 bases, with 13 bases between. The germline CDR1 and CDR2 sequences are SGHAT and FQNNGV. This CDR3 is built from 15 residues. The CDR3: CASSVQGLAGNTIYF. Written as DNA, the CDR3 is TGTGCCAGCAGCGTACAGGGTTTGGCTGGAAACACCATATATTTT.

This clone was recorded a few times. One base away lies a much larger clone, so this may be a sequencing read error. The chain is built from TRBV7-2 and TRBJ1-2; the D is unclear. This CDR3 has 13 residues. The V gene's germline CDR1 is SGHTA and CDR2 FQGNSA. Trimming took 1 base from V and 8 from J, leaving 11 bases between them. DNA for the CDR3: TGTGCCAGCAGCTTAGTATTTACTTCGGGCTACACCTTC. This gives the protein CASSLVFTSGYTF.

This clone was recorded at least ten times. V is TRBV20-1 and J is TRBJ1-5; D possibly corresponds to TRBD1 (5 bases). V dropped 3 bases and J dropped 4 bases, with 10 bases sitting between them. Germline-derived CDR1 and CDR2 are DFQATT and SNEGSKA (reference sequence). The CDR3 sequence is 13 residues long. CDR3 DNA sequence: TGCAGTGCTAGCGGGGCGCCTAATCAGCCCCAGCATTTT. Residues: CSASGAPNQPQHF.

In its sample, this clone was seen a few times. This chain joins TRBV19 and TRBJ1-2; D is ambiguous. Germline values: CDR1 LNHDA, CDR2 SQIVND (reference sequence). This CDR3 has 15 residues. V lost 5 bases to trimming and J lost 5 bases, with 18 bases between them. This chain's CDR3 is CASSSGSLCGYGYTF. CDR3 DNA: TGTGCCAGTAGTTCTGGGAGCCTCTGCGGGTATGGCTACACCTTC.

This clone has ten or more counts. This chain links TRBV28 with TRBJ1-6; no firm D call. The CDR3 runs 15 residues. Trimming cost V 6 bases and J 3 bases, with 12 bases left between them. CDR1 is MDHEN, CDR2 SYDVKM, per germline. CDR3 sequence: CASRSVSLYNSPLHF. The CDR3, as DNA: TGTGCCAGCAGGTCGGTGTCCCTCTATAATTCACCCCTCCACTTT.

The table lists this clone with many counts. The rearrangement joins TRBV6-1 to TRBJ2-1, with unresolved D. V shed 7 bases and J shed 5 bases, with 12 bases lying between them. This CDR3 comprises 13 residues. CDR1 MNHNS and CDR2 SASEGT come from the germline V gene. The CDR3 sequence: CASIRYGNNEQFF. The CDR3 nucleotides read TGTGCCAGCATCCGATACGGAAACAATGAGCAGTTCTTC.

In this sample, this clone turned up a few times. Other DNA sequences from this sample encode an identical CDR3 as well. This chain uses TRBV3-1 with TRBJ1-5; D ambiguous. Trimming took off 2 bases at V and 7 bases at J, with 15 bases between the two ends. Germline CDR1 LGHDT, CDR2 YNNKEL (reference sequence). This CDR3 region has 15 residues. CDR3 sequence reads: CASSQTPSDSQPQHF. In DNA, the CDR3 is TGTGCCAGCAGCCAAACCCCATCCGACTCGCAGCCCCAGCATTTT.

This clone has a count of ten or more. The CDR3 protein is CASSLTGGDEQYF. The CDR3 DNA reads as TGTGCCAGCAGTTTAACAGGGGGCGACGAGCAGTACTTC. The chain has TRBV6-2 or TRBV6-3 and TRBJ2-7, with 9 bases that match TRBD1. Germline CDR1 reads MNHEY; CDR2 reads SVGEGT. The CDR3 runs 13 residues. The junction had 3 bases not matched to a gene; V was cut back by 4 bases and J by 5 bases.

In this sample, this clone turned up many times. The chain uses TRBV15 and TRBJ2-1; TRBD2 matches 10 bases. The germline gives CDR1 LNHNV, CDR2 YYDKDF (reference sequence). This CDR3 region has 16 residues. V lost 3 bases to trimming and J lost 2 bases; unmatched junction nucleotides: 4. This CDR3 is CATSRPSGSPYNEQFF. The CDR3 region has the DNA TGTGCCACCAGCAGGCCTAGCGGGAGTCCCTACAATGAGCAGTTCTTC.

This clone came up many times. This sequence joins TRBV19 and TRBJ2-7, with D unresolved. Germline V gene lookup returns CDR1 LNHDA and CDR2 SQIVND (reference sequence). The V and J ends lost 3 bases and 3 bases respectively, with 6 bases between them. The CDR3 spans 12 residues. CDR3: CASSMNNYEQYF. CDR3 DNA: TGTGCCAGTAGTATGAACAACTACGAGCAGTACTTC.